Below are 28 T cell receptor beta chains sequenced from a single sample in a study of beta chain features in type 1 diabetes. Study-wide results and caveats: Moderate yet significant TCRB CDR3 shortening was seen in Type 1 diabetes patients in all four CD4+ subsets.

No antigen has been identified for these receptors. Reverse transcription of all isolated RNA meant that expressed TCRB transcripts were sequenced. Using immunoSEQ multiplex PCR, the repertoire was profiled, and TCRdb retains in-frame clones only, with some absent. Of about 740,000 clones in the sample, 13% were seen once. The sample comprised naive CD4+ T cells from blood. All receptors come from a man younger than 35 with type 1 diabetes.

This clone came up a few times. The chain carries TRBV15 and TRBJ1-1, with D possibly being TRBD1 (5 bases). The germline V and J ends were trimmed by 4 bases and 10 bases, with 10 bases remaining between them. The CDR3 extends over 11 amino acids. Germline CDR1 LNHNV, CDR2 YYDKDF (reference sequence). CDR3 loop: CATSIQGVAFF. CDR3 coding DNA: TGTGCCACCAGCATTCAGGGAGTAGCTTTCTTT.

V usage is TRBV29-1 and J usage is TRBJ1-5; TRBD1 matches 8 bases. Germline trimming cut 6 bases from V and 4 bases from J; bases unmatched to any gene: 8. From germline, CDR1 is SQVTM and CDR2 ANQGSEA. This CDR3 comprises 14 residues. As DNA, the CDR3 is TGCAGCGTCAGCCCCCAGGGGGCAAATCAGCCCCAGCATTTT. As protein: CSVSPQGANQPQHF.

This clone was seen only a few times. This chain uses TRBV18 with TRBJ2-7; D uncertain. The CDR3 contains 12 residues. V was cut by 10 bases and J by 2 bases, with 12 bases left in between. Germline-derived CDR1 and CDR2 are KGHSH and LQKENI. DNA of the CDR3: TGTGCCACTGGCAACTTACCCTACGAGCAGTACTTC. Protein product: CATGNLPYEQYF.

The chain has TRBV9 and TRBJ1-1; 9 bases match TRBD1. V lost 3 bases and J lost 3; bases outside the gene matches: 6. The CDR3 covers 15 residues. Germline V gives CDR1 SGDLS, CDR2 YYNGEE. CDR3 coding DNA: TGTGCCAGCAGCGGCCACCGGGACAGGGACACTGAAGCTTTCTTT. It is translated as CASSGHRDRDTEAFF.

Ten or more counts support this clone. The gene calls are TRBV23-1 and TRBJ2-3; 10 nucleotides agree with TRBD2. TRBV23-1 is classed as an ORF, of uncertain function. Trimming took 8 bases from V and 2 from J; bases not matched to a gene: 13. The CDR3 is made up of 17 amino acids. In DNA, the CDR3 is TGCGCCAGCGCGTGTGGCACTAGCGGGGATCCCACAGATACGCAGTATTTT. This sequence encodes CASACGTSGDPTDTQYF.

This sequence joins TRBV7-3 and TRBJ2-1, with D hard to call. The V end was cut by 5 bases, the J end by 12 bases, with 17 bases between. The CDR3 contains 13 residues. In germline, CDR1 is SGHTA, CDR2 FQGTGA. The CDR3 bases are TGTGCCAGCAGCGGAGACGGAAGCGCCCCGCAGTTCTTC. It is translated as CASSGDGSAPQFF.

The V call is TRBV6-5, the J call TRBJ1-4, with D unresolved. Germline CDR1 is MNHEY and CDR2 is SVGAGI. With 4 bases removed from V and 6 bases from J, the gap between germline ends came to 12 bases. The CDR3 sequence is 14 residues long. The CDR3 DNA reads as TGTGCCAGCAGTTTCTCGGGAGCGGATGAAAAACTGTTTTTT. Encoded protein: CASSFSGADEKLFF.

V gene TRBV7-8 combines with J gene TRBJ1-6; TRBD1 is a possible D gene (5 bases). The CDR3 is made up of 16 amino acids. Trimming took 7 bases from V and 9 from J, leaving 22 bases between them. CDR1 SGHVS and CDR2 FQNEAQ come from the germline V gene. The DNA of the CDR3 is TGTGCCAGCACCCCCTCCCGGGGCTCCTGGGGTTCACCCCTCCACTTT. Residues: CASTPSRGSWGSPLHF.

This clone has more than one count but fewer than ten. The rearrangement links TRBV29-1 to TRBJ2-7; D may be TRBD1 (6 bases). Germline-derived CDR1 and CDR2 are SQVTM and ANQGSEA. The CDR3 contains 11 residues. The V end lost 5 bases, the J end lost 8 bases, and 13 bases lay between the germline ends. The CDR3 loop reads CSVIYREKQYF. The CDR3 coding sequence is TGCAGCGTTATTTACAGGGAAAAGCAGTACTTC.

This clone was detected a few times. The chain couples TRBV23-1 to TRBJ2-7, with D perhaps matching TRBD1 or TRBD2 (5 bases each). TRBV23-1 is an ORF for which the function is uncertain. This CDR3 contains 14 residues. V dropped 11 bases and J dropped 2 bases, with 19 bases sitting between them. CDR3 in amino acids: CAARVRDHTYEQYF. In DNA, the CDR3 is TGCGCCGCGAGGGTCCGGGACCACACCTACGAGCAGTACTTC.

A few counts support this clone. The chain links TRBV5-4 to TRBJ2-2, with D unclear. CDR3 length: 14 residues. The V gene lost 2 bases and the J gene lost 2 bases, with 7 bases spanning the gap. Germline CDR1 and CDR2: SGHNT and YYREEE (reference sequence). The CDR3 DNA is TGTGCCAGCAGCTTCCCCAGCAACACCGGGGAGCTGTTTTTT. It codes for CASSFPSNTGELFF.

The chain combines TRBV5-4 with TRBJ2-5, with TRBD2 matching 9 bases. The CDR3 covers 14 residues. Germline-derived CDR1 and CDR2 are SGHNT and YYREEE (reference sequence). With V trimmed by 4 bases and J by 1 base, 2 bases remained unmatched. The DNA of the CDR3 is TGTGCCAGCAGCCCGACTAGCGGCCAAGAGACCCAGTACTTC. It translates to CASSPTSGQETQYF.

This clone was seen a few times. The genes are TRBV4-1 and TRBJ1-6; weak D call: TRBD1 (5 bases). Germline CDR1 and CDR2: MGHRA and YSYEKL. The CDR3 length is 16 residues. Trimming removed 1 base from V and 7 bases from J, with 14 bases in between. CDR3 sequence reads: CASSQGGGGFNSPLHF. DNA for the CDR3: TGCGCCAGCAGCCAAGGAGGCGGGGGGTTCAATTCACCCCTCCACTTT.

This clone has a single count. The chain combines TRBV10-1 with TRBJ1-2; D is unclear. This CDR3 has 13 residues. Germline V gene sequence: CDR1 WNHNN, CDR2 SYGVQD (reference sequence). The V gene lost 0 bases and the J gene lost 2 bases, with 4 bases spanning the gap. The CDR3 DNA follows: TGCGCCAGCAGTGAGTCGACGAACTATGGCTACACCTTC. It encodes CASSESTNYGYTF.

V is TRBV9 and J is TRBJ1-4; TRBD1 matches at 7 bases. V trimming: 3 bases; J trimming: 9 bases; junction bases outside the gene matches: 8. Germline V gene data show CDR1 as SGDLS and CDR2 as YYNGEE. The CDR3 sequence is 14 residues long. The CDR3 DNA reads TGTGCCAGCAGCGAGGGGACAGAGGAGAAAAAACTGTTTTTT. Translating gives CASSEGTEEKKLFF. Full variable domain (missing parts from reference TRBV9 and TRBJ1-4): DSGVTQTPKHLITATGQRVTLRCSPRSGDLSVYWYQQSLDQGLQFLIQYYNGEERAKGNILERFSAQQFPDLHSELNLSSLELGDSALYFCASSEGTEEKKLFFGSGTQLSVL.

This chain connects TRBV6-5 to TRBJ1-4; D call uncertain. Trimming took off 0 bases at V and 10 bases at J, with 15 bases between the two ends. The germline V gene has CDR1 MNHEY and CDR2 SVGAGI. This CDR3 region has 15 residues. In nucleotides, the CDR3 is TGTGCCAGCAGTTACTCGACAAACGGTGGAGGAAAACTGTTTTTT. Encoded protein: CASSYSTNGGGKLFF.

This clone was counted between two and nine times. This CDR3 is CASSLQGGPYNEQFF. The CDR3 region has the DNA TGTGCCAGCAGCCTTCAGGGTGGCCCCTACAATGAGCAGTTCTTC. V and J are TRBV5-5 and TRBJ2-1, with D possibly matching TRBD1 (5 bases). Germline V gives CDR1 SGHKS, CDR2 YYEKEE (reference sequence). This CDR3 is built from 15 residues. V gave up 4 bases and J gave up 2 bases, with 13 bases separating them.

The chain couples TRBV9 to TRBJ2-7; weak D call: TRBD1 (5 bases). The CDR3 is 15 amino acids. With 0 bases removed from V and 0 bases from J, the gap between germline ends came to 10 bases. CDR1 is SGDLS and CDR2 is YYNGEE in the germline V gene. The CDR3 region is CASSVEDTSSYEQYF. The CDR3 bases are TGTGCCAGCAGCGTAGAGGACACGAGCTCCTACGAGCAGTACTTC.

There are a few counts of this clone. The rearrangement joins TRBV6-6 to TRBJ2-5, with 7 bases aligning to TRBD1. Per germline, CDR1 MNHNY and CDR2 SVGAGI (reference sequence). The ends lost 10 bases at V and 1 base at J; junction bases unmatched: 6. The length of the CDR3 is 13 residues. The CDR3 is CATQTGTQETQYF. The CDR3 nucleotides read TGTGCCACCCAGACAGGGACCCAAGAGACCCAGTACTTC.

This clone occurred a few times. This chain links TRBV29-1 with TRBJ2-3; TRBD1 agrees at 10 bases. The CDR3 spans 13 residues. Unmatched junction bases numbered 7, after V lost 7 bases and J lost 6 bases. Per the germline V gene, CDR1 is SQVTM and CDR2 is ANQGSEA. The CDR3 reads CSADRGSLDTQYF. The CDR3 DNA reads TGCAGCGCGGACAGGGGGTCATTGGATACGCAGTATTTT.

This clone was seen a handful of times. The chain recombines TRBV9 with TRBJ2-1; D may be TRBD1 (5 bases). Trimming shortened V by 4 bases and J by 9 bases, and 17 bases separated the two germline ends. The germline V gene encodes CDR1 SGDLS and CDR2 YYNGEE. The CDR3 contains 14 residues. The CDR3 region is CASSNYPGSSEQFF. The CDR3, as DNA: TGTGCCAGCAGCAACTACCCAGGGTCTAGTGAGCAGTTCTTC.

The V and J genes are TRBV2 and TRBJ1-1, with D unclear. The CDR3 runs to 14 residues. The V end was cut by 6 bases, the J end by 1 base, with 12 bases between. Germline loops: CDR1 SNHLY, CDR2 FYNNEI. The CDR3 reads CASSTFSGNTEAFF. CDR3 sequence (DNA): TGTGCCAGCAGCACCTTCTCGGGGAACACTGAAGCTTTCTTT.

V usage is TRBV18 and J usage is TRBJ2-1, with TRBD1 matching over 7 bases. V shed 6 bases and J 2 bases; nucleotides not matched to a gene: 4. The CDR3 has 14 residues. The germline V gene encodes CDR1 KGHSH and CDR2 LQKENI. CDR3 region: CASSTGAAYNEQFF. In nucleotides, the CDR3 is TGTGCCAGCTCTACAGGGGCGGCCTACAATGAGCAGTTCTTC.

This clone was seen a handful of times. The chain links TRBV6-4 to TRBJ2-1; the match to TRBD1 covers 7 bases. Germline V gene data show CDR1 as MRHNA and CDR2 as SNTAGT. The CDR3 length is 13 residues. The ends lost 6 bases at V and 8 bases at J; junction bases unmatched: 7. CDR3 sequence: CASSHRQGDEQFF. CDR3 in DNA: TGTGCCAGCAGCCACCGACAGGGCGATGAGCAGTTCTTC.

CDR3 in DNA: TGTGCCAGCAGTGTAGCTAGCGGGGGGCAGGGGTTCTTC. This encodes CASSVASGGQGFF. The rearrangement uses TRBV2 and TRBJ2-1; 11 bases agree with TRBD2. Germline assignment: CDR1 SNHLY and CDR2 FYNNEI. CDR3 length: 13 amino acids. The V segment lost 4 bases and the J segment 15 bases; nucleotides outside the gene matches: 8.

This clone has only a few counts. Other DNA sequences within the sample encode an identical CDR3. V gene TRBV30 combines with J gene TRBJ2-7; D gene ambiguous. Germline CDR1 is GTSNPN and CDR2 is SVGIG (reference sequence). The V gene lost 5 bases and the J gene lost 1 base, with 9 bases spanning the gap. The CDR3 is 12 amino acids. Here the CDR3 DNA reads TGTGCCTGGGCCGGGCTATCCTACGAGCAGTACTTC. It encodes CAWAGLSYEQYF.

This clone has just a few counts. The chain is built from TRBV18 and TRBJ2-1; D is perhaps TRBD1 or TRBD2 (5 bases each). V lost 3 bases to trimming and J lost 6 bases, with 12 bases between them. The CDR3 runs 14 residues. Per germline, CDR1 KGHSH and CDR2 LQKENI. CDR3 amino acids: CASSPAEGFNEQFF. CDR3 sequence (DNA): TGTGCCAGCTCACCGGCTGAGGGGTTCAATGAGCAGTTCTTC.

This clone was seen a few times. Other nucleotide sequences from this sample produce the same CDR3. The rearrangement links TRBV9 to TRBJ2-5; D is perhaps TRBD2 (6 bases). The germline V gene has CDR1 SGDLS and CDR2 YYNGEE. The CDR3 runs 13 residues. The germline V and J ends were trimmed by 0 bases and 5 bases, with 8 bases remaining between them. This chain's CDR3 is CASSVGGGETQYF. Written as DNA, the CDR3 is TGTGCCAGCAGCGTAGGTGGAGGGGAGACCCAGTACTTC.